Listed here is a single TCR beta chain. The CDR3 sequence is 14 residues long. Germline V gene lookup returns CDR1 ENHRY and CDR2 SYGVKD. The V gene end was trimmed by 6 bases and the J gene end by 4 bases; junction bases not matched to a gene: 3. The record originates from a study of blood T cell repertoires in COVID-19. Overall study context: In each case, the material was cDNA or gDNA derived from T cells, B-cell-depleted T cells, or PBMCs.

Original data processing: Scientists estimated how many nucleated cells there were by amplifying reference gene primers. TCRdb keeps only in-frame clones here, not all; method: immunoSEQ multiplex PCR. V and J calls and clone size are as listed in that table; D and trimming were resolved from the DNA. The profile shows hundreds of thousands of clones, almost 85% of them singletons. Sample: peripheral blood. The receptor comes from a man aged 45-65 years with active or convalescent COVID-19. V and J are TRBV10-3 and TRBJ2-1, with 10 bases identical to TRBD2. The CDR3 loop is CAIRGTSEYNEQFF. The CDR3 DNA reads as TGTGCCATCAGGGGGACTAGCGAGTACAATGAGCAGTTCTTC.